The 26 T cell receptor beta chains below all came from one sample that was sequenced in a study of cytomegalovirus exposure and HLA in healthy donors. This PCR relied on a set of 60 Vbeta primers and 13 Jbeta primers. Profiling relied on immunoSEQ multiplex PCR, and the TCRdb table lists in-frame clones only, not all of them. The sample lists 110,000 or so clones, 70% to 80% occurring once. Specimen: PBMCs. Every receptor here comes from a woman in her forties or fifties in good health and CMV-seropositive.

The rearrangement joins TRBV4-3 to TRBJ1-4; D uncertain. Looked up from germline, CDR1 is LGHNA and CDR2 is YSLEER. The CDR3 totals 14 residues. The V and J ends lost 0 bases and 6 bases respectively, with 8 bases between them. CDR3 sequence: CASSQDYIDEKLFF. The CDR3, as DNA: TGCGCCAGCAGCCAAGATTACATCGATGAAAAACTGTTTTTT.

The table lists this clone with a count of one. This chain links TRBV21-1 with TRBJ2-4; the D call of TRBD2 is as the table states it, not checked on the DNA. TRBV21-1 is a pseudogene. The CDR3 is 14 amino acids. In DNA form, the CDR3 reads TGTGCCAGCCGCGGGGGCAGGTGGCCAAACATTCAGTACTTC. Its translation is CASRGGRWPNIQYF.

The J gene is TRBJ2-3, the V gene TRBV5-1, with D possibly being TRBD1 (6 bases). V was cut by 4 bases and J by 8 bases, with 17 bases left in between. The germline V gene has CDR1 SGHRS and CDR2 YFSETQ. The CDR3 is 14 residues long. CDR3 sequence: CASSPGVSQGTQYF. As DNA, the CDR3 is TGCGCCAGCAGCCCAGGGGTTTCCCAAGGTACGCAGTATTTT. The variable domain in full, completed from reference TRBV5-1 and TRBJ2-3, reads KAGVTQTPRYLIKTRGQQVTLSCSPISGHRSVSWYQQTPGQGLQFLFEYFSETQRNKGNFPGRFSGRQFSNSRSEMNVSTLELGDSALYLCASSPGVSQGTQYFGPGTRLTVL.

This clone came up once. The V and J genes are TRBV27 and TRBJ2-7; TRBD1 aligns across 9 bases. The CDR3 contains 16 residues. CDR1 and CDR2 from the germline V gene are MNHEY and SMNVEV (reference sequence). V shed 3 bases and J 3 bases; nucleotides not matched to a gene: 9. Here the CDR3 reads CASSFSKGQGYYEQYF. CDR3 nucleotide sequence: TGTGCCAGCAGTTTTTCCAAGGGACAGGGATACTACGAGCAGTACTTC.

The V and J genes are TRBV29-1 and TRBJ1-1; D not certain. The CDR3 has 11 residues. V lost 4 bases and J lost 4, with 7 bases in between. Per the germline V gene, CDR1 is SQVTM and CDR2 is ANQGSEA. Written as DNA, the CDR3 is TGCAGCGTTGGGCCAGGCACTGAAGCTTTCTTT. It is translated as CSVGPGTEAFF.

V and J are TRBV5-5 and TRBJ1-1, with 8 bases lining up with TRBD1. V shed 0 bases, J shed 4 bases, and the junction held 5 bases outside the gene matches. Germline V lookup: CDR1 SGHKS, CDR2 YYEKEE (reference sequence). CDR3 length: 15 residues. The DNA of the CDR3 is TGTGCCAGCAGCTTGGGGTTCACAGGGGGCACTGAAGCTTTCTTT. Translated, it gives CASSLGFTGGTEAFF.

The rearrangement links TRBV2 to TRBJ1-4, with D unresolved. The CDR3 covers 13 residues. Looked up from germline, CDR1 is SNHLY and CDR2 is FYNNEI. V was clipped by 7 bases and J by 8 bases, with 14 bases between them. CDR3 bases: TGTGCCAGCAAGTTGTCTATCAACGAAAAACTGTTTTTT. Translated, it gives CASKLSINEKLFF.

V gene TRBV7-2 combines with J gene TRBJ1-5, with D unresolved. This CDR3 region has 13 residues. CDR1 and CDR2 from the germline V gene are SGHTA and FQGNSA. Deletions cut 3 bases from V and 3 bases from J, with 6 bases between. This CDR3 is CASSFQNNQPQHF. CDR3 coding DNA: TGTGCCAGCAGCTTCCAGAACAATCAGCCCCAGCATTTT.

V and J are TRBV6-5 and TRBJ2-1; TRBD2 agrees at 8 bases. This CDR3 contains 15 residues. The V segment lost 3 bases and the J segment 3 bases; nucleotides outside the gene matches: 4. Germline V gives CDR1 MNHEY, CDR2 SVGAGI. CDR3 protein: CASSYREGGYNEQFF. The CDR3 bases are TGTGCCAGCAGTTATCGGGAGGGCGGCTACAATGAGCAGTTCTTC.

In its sample, this clone was seen a few times. V usage is TRBV6-5 and J usage is TRBJ2-3; 8 bases align to TRBD2. The germline V gene has CDR1 MNHEY and CDR2 SVGAGI. The CDR3 has 16 residues. The ends lost 4 bases at V and 3 bases at J; junction bases unmatched: 9. In DNA form, the CDR3 reads TGTGCCAGCAGTTGGACTAGCCGGGTGTCTACAGATACGCAGTATTTT. It specifies CASSWTSRVSTDTQYF.

This chain uses TRBV10-1 with TRBJ1-1; weak D call: TRBD1 (6 bases). CDR3 size: 17 residues. Between the trimmed V and J ends, which lost 4 bases and 0 bases, there was a span of 18 bases. Germline V gene lookup returns CDR1 WNHNN and CDR2 SYGVQD (reference sequence). The CDR3 nucleotides read TGCGCCAGCAGTGTTTTCCCGGACAGCCAGTTGAACACTGAAGCTTTCTTT. This sequence encodes CASSVFPDSQLNTEAFF.

This chain uses TRBV5-1 with TRBJ2-1; maybe TRBD1 (5 bases). The CDR3 has 14 amino acids. Germline-derived CDR1 and CDR2 are SGHRS and YFSETQ. Trimming cost V 4 bases and J 4 bases, with 12 bases left between them. The CDR3 protein is CASSLLQGYNEQFF. CDR3 bases: TGCGCCAGCAGCCTGCTTCAGGGTTACAATGAGCAGTTCTTC. Complete variable domain (other parts from reference TRBV5-1 and TRBJ2-1): KAGVTQTPRYLIKTRGQQVTLSCSPISGHRSVSWYQQTPGQGLQFLFEYFSETQRNKGNFPGRFSGRQFSNSRSEMNVSTLELGDSALYLCASSLLQGYNEQFFGPGTRLTVL.

The chain joins TRBV7-6 to TRBJ1-1; the match to TRBD1 covers 9 bases. The germline CDR1 and CDR2 sequences are SGHVS and FNYEAQ. CDR3 length: 13 amino acids. V was pared by 5 bases and J by 5 bases, with 3 bases of the junction left unmatched. The CDR3: CASSLGQGTEAFF. The CDR3 DNA sequence: TGTGCCAGCAGCCTTGGACAGGGGACTGAAGCTTTCTTT.

This clone was picked up a small number of times. The chain is built from TRBV5-1 and TRBJ1-4; D not resolved. Germline lookup yields CDR1 SGHRS and CDR2 YFSETQ. Between the trimmed V and J ends, which lost 4 bases and 6 bases, there was a span of 16 bases. The CDR3 is 15 residues long. The chain's CDR3 is CASSLGSGDHEKLFF. CDR3 DNA sequence: TGCGCCAGCAGCCTGGGGTCAGGCGATCATGAAAAACTGTTTTTT.

J is TRBJ2-5 and V is TRBV29-1; 7 bases line up with TRBD1. The V gene's germline CDR1 is SQVTM and CDR2 ANQGSEA. Losses at the gene ends were 5 bases for V and 5 bases for J; bases not matched to a gene: 8. The CDR3 has 13 amino acids. The chain's CDR3 is CSVFGGQMETQYF. The CDR3 DNA follows: TGCAGCGTTTTTGGGGGACAGATGGAGACCCAGTACTTC.

This chain links TRBV5-1 with TRBJ2-7, with 8 positions matching TRBD1. CDR1 and CDR2 from the germline V gene are SGHRS and YFSETQ. The CDR3 has 15 residues. V was pared by 5 bases and J by 0 bases, with 7 bases of the junction left unmatched. In DNA form, the CDR3 reads TGCGCCAGCAGTCGCGACAGGGGCCCCTCCTACGAGCAGTACTTC. This codes for CASSRDRGPSYEQYF.

This rearrangement joins TRBV7-9 to TRBJ1-4; TRBD1 aligns across 10 bases. The J segment lost 8 bases and the V segment lost 3 bases, leaving 3 bases of the junction unmatched. The CDR3 extends over 14 amino acids. Germline lookup yields CDR1 SEHNR and CDR2 FQNEAQ (reference sequence). The CDR3 reads CASSLGQGLEKLFF. The CDR3 DNA sequence: TGTGCCAGCAGCTTGGGACAGGGGTTAGAAAAACTGTTTTTT.

The chain has TRBV4-1 and TRBJ2-3; 14 bases line up with TRBD2. The V segment lost 8 bases and the J segment 2 bases; nucleotides outside the gene matches: 3. Germline CDR1 is MGHRA and CDR2 is YSYEKL. The CDR3 loop spans 15 amino acids. The CDR3 loop reads CASRTSGGFTDTQYF. In DNA, the CDR3 is TGCGCCAGCCGGACTAGCGGGGGGTTCACAGATACGCAGTATTTT.

The chain recombines TRBV4-1 with TRBJ2-7; 9 nucleotides agree with TRBD1. Trimming removed 4 bases from V and 6 bases from J; junction bases left unmatched: 13. The CDR3 extends over 16 amino acids. In germline, CDR1 is MGHRA, CDR2 YSYEKL. The CDR3 DNA reads TGCGCCAGCAGCCTTCTTTCGGGACAGGGCTTCAGCGAGCAGTACTTC. Translating it yields CASSLLSGQGFSEQYF.

This chain connects TRBV30 to TRBJ2-4; TRBD2 agrees at 9 bases. Losses at the gene ends were 1 base for V and 5 bases for J; bases not matched to a gene: 6. CDR3 length: 15 amino acids. CDR1 is GTSNPN, CDR2 SVGIG, per germline (reference sequence). CDR3 residues: CAWSAGGLAENIQYF. CDR3 DNA: TGTGCCTGGAGTGCGGGGGGACTAGCAGAAAACATTCAGTACTTC.

This sequence joins TRBV7-2 and TRBJ1-3; no clear D gene. Germline values: CDR1 SGHTA, CDR2 FQGNSA. The CDR3 runs 17 residues. V shed 5 bases and J shed 0 bases, with 17 bases lying between them. CDR3 nucleotide sequence: TGTGCCAGCAGCCCGGCCGGGGTTCGGGCCTCTGGAAACACCATATATTTT. Translation: CASSPAGVRASGNTIYF.

The V and J genes are TRBV19 and TRBJ1-1; D remains ambiguous. Germline V gives CDR1 LNHDA, CDR2 SQIVND (reference sequence). Trimming shortened V by 6 bases and J by 0 bases, and 14 bases separated the two germline ends. The CDR3 loop spans 15 amino acids. CDR3 in DNA: TGTGCCAGTAGAATTCGACCGGGGATGAACACTGAAGCTTTCTTT. Translating gives CASRIRPGMNTEAFF.

A word on this clone: Germline is not matched at one junction end, which may reflect a read error. This chain connects TRBV19 to TRBJ2-6; TRBD1 agrees at 7 bases. The CDR3 length is 15 residues. CDR1 is LNHDA, CDR2 SQIVND, per germline (reference sequence). CDR3 sequence reads: CASSTQSTSTGSLSF. Here the CDR3 DNA reads TGTGCCAGTAGTACCCAATCTACGTCGACAGGGTCACTCTCTTTC.

CDR3 coding DNA: TGTGCCAGCAGTGGACTAGCGGGAGGGCAACCGAACACCGGGGAGCTGTTTTTT. Amino acid sequence: CASSGLAGGQPNTGELFF. V is TRBV6-1 and J is TRBJ2-2, with 14 bases aligning to TRBD2. The CDR3 has 18 residues. CDR1 is MNHNS, CDR2 SASEGT, per germline. V gave up 4 bases and J gave up 0 bases; unmatched junction bases: 4.

CDR3 loop: CASSEAGGGYEQYF. CDR3 nucleotide sequence: TGCGCCAGCAGTGAGGCGGGGGGCGGCTACGAGCAGTACTTC. This sequence joins TRBV10-1 and TRBJ2-7; 8 bases match TRBD2. Losses at the gene ends were 2 bases for V and 3 bases for J; bases not matched to a gene: 3. Germline lookup yields CDR1 WNHNN and CDR2 SYGVQD (reference sequence). The CDR3 loop spans 14 amino acids.

The chain carries TRBV7-9 and TRBJ1-5, with 7 bases aligning to TRBD1. J lost 5 bases, V lost 0 bases, and 10 bases had no gene match. This CDR3 comprises 17 residues. CDR1 is SEHNR, CDR2 FQNEAQ, per germline (reference sequence). Written as DNA, the CDR3 is TGTGCCAGCAGCTTAGCGCGGGCAGGGGGAGGAGATCAGCCCCAGCATTTT. Translated, it gives CASSLARAGGGDQPQHF.